The TCR beta chain described here comes from a study of shared clonotypes between healthy human individuals. At deep level, the assay was performed. The authors loaded 150 to 250 ng DNA, about 30,000 T cell genomes, into sorted-subset replicate PCRs. Generated by immunoSEQ multiplex PCR, the TCRdb table keeps only in-frame clones and is missing some. The sample holds 550,000 to 750,000 clones, about 95% seen once. CD45RO-negative, CCR7-selected cells formed the naive CD8 fraction, which excluded terminally differentiated effector memory CD45RA+ cells. The V gene's germline CDR1 is SNHLY and CDR2 FYNNEI. This CDR3 is built from 16 residues. The V and J ends lost 4 bases and 5 bases, in that order; junction bases with no gene match: 6.

The sequenced sample consisted of naive CD8+ T cells sorted from blood. The chain uses TRBV2 and TRBJ2-1; 12 bases line up with TRBD2. This receptor was taken from a woman aged 25 to 39 in good health. CDR3 protein: CASSGPSGRANNEQFF. The DNA for the CDR3 is TGTGCCAGCAGTGGCCCTAGCGGGAGGGCCAACAATGAGCAGTTCTTC. The whole variable domain, filled in from reference TRBV2 and TRBJ2-1, reads EPEVTQTPSHQVTQMGQEVILRCVPISNHLYFYWYRQILGQKVEFLVSFYNNEISEKSEIFDDQFSVERPDGSNFTLKIRSTKLEDSAMYFCASSGPSGRANNEQFFGPGTRLTVL.